The 19 T cell receptor beta chains below all came from one sample that was sequenced in a study of T-cell reconstitution after alpha-beta-depleted transplantation in children. Unique molecular identifiers were incorporated into the prepared TCRbeta library. MiXCR was run by TCRdb on the PCR reads, yielding one entry per CDR3 protein. The sample lists under 300,000 distinct CDR3 sequences, 11% occurring once. The sample consisted of peripheral blood, taken 180 days after TCRalphabeta/CD19-depleted stem cell transplant. These receptors were taken from a male patient aged 2 to 10 who had a stem cell transplant for chronic granulomatous disease, so the T cells may come from the graft donor.

This clonotype has ten or more counts. V and J are TRBV12-3 or TRBV12-4 and TRBJ2-6, with D unclear. The germline V and J ends were trimmed by 6 bases and 0 bases, with 12 bases remaining between them. The CDR3 has 16 amino acids. The CDR3 DNA reads as TGTGCCAGCAGCCCTTTCGAGAGCTCTGGGGCCAACGTCCTGACTTTC. It codes for CASSPFESSGANVLTF.

The chain couples TRBV4-2 to TRBJ2-7; 7 bases agree with TRBD1. V lost 4 bases, J lost 3 bases, and 3 bases stayed unmatched. This CDR3 comprises 13 residues. Germline CDR1 and CDR2: LGHNA and YNFKEQ. CDR3 sequence: CASSRGTVYEQYF. CDR3 nucleotides: TGTGCCAGCAGCCGTGGGACAGTCTACGAGCAGTACTTC.

This clonotype was seen ten or more times. The gene calls are TRBV6-1 and TRBJ2-3, with D perhaps TRBD1 (6 bases). Trimming cost V 3 bases and J 0 bases, with 7 bases left between them. The CDR3 totals 14 residues. Germline CDR1 reads MNHNS; CDR2 reads SASEGT. The CDR3 reads CASSDDRSTDTQYF. Written as DNA, the CDR3 is TGTGCCAGCAGTGACGACAGGAGCACAGATACGCAGTATTTT.

This clonotype was counted ten times or more. The V call is TRBV10-3, the J call TRBJ2-7; D is unclear. CDR3 length equals 14 residues. Deletions cut 0 bases from V and 6 bases from J, with 12 bases between. Looked up from germline, CDR1 is ENHRY and CDR2 is SYGVKD. The CDR3 DNA sequence: TGTGCCATCAGTGAGTCGACATGGGCGAGCGAGCAGTACTTC. This gives the protein CAISESTWASEQYF.

In this sample, this clonotype turned up many times. The rearrangement uses TRBV9 and TRBJ2-5; TRBD1 aligns across 8 bases. Germline V gives CDR1 SGDLS, CDR2 YYNGEE. V was pared by 3 bases and J by 5 bases, with 6 bases of the junction left unmatched. This CDR3 has 14 residues. As DNA, the CDR3 is TGTGCCAGCAGCGGACAGGGGTCCTTGGAGACCCAGTACTTC. This gives the protein CASSGQGSLETQYF.

The sample holds many counts of this clonotype. This chain connects TRBV4-1 to TRBJ2-1; either TRBD1 or TRBD2 may fit D (7 bases each). The V gene's germline CDR1 is MGHRA and CDR2 YSYEKL. The CDR3 runs to 18 residues. Trimming removed 2 bases from V and 3 bases from J, with 20 bases in between. As DNA, the CDR3 is TGCGCCAGCAGCCAAAGGGCCCCAGGGGGGGCCGTCTACAATGAGCAGTTCTTC. It specifies CASSQRAPGGAVYNEQFF.

At least ten counts were recorded for this clonotype. The rearrangement links TRBV5-1 to TRBJ2-3; D tentatively reads TRBD1 or TRBD2 (5 bases each). Germline V lookup: CDR1 SGHRS, CDR2 YFSETQ. This CDR3 contains 18 residues. V was pared by 4 bases and J by 0 bases, with 21 bases between. The CDR3 loop reads CASSGGGVYRASTDTQYF. The CDR3, as DNA: TGCGCCAGCAGCGGGGGTGGGGTCTACCGAGCCAGCACAGATACGCAGTATTTT.

In this sample, this clonotype turned up many times. The V call is TRBV7-9, the J call TRBJ2-2; D is unclear. This CDR3 comprises 17 residues. The germline gives CDR1 SEHNR, CDR2 FQNEAQ (reference sequence). Deletions cut 5 bases from V and 0 bases from J, with 16 bases between. The CDR3 loop reads CASSRSVQRSNTGELFF. CDR3 coding DNA: TGTGCCAGCAGCCGAAGTGTCCAGCGCTCGAACACCGGGGAGCTGTTTTTT. Complete variable domain (other parts from reference TRBV7-9 and TRBJ2-2): DTGVSQNPRHKITKRGQNVTFRCDPISEHNRLYWYRQTLGQGPEFLTYFQNEAQLEKSRLLSDRFSAERPKGSFSTLEIQRTEQGDSAMYLCASSRSVQRSNTGELFFGEGSRLTVL.

The CDR3 DNA follows: TGTGCCAGCAGTTTCCATGGGACAGGGGCCAATGAGCAGTTCTTC. It yields the protein CASSFHGTGANEQFF. This sequence joins TRBV12-3 or TRBV12-4 and TRBJ2-1; 10 nucleotides align to TRBD1. V lost 3 bases to trimming and J lost 6 bases; unmatched junction nucleotides: 5. This CDR3 contains 15 residues.

At least ten counts were recorded for this clonotype. The chain carries TRBV4-2 and TRBJ2-1; the match to TRBD2 covers 8 bases. Germline-derived CDR1 and CDR2 are LGHNA and YNFKEQ. The CDR3 runs 15 residues. V gave up 1 base and J gave up 3 bases; unmatched junction bases: 2. In DNA form, the CDR3 reads TGTGCCAGCAGCCAAGGAGCGGGGGACTACAATGAGCAGTTCTTC. As protein: CASSQGAGDYNEQFF.

There are many counts of this clonotype. The V and J genes are TRBV20-1 and TRBJ2-5, with D hard to call. The germline V gene has CDR1 DFQATT and CDR2 SNEGSKA (reference sequence). The ends were cut back, 3 bases at V and 1 base at J, with 9 bases in the middle. The length of the CDR3 is 13 residues. CDR3 region: CSASGESQETQYF. For the CDR3, the DNA is TGCAGTGCTAGCGGAGAAAGCCAAGAGACCCAGTACTTC.

This clonotype was observed many times. This sequence joins TRBV27 and TRBJ1-6, with no clear D. CDR1 is MNHEY and CDR2 is SMNVEV in the germline V gene (reference sequence). Trimming left V 7 bases short and J 0 bases short, with 10 bases between. This CDR3 has 15 amino acids. CDR3 nucleotide sequence: TGTGCCAGCAAACAGTTGAGCTCCTATAATTCACCCCTCCACTTT. Protein product: CASKQLSSYNSPLHF.

This clonotype occurred many times. This chain joins TRBV12-3 or TRBV12-4 and TRBJ2-2, with 11 bases fitting TRBD2. There are 14 residues in the CDR3. V dropped 11 bases and J dropped 4; count of bases not matched to a gene: 6. The CDR3 loop reads CAVNSGGATGELFF. CDR3 DNA: TGTGCCGTAAATAGCGGGGGGGCCACCGGGGAGCTGTTTTTT.

This chain links TRBV18 with TRBJ2-1, with unresolved D. The CDR3 covers 16 residues. Deletions cut 3 bases from V and 0 bases from J, with 12 bases between. Per germline, CDR1 KGHSH and CDR2 LQKENI. In DNA, the CDR3 is TGTGCCAGCTCACCGAAATCCGCCAGCTCCTACAATGAGCAGTTCTTC. Translation: CASSPKSASSYNEQFF.

This clonotype was seen ten or more times. The chain combines TRBV7-2 with TRBJ2-7; D is possibly TRBD2 (6 bases). Germline CDR1 reads SGHTA; CDR2 reads FQGNSA. Trimming took 5 bases from V and 6 from J, leaving 17 bases between them. This CDR3 has 14 residues. The chain's CDR3 is CASSLNGGVGEQYF. CDR3 sequence (DNA): TGTGCCAGCAGCCTGAATGGAGGGGTGGGCGAGCAGTACTTC.

The rearrangement uses TRBV4-2 and TRBJ2-7, with D tentatively TRBD1 or TRBD2 (6 bases each). The germline V and J ends were trimmed by 1 base and 1 base, with 11 bases remaining between them. There are 15 residues in the CDR3. Germline V CDR1 and CDR2: LGHNA, YNFKEQ. The CDR3 region is CASSQGGGPSYEQYF. CDR3 sequence (DNA): TGTGCCAGCAGCCAAGGTGGGGGGCCGTCCTACGAGCAGTACTTC.

Ten or more counts support this clonotype. The rearrangement joins TRBV29-1 to TRBJ2-7; possibly TRBD2 for D (6 bases). Germline V gives CDR1 SQVTM, CDR2 ANQGSEA. This CDR3 has 14 residues. V lost 4 bases and J 4 bases, leaving 17 bases between the germline ends. Here the CDR3 reads CSVVLAPRQYEQYF. The CDR3 DNA reads as TGCAGCGTTGTGCTAGCGCCACGGCAGTACGAGCAGTACTTC.

This clonotype has ten or more counts. The chain couples TRBV5-1 to TRBJ1-5; D unresolved. The CDR3 is made up of 19 amino acids. With 0 bases removed from V and 2 bases from J, the gap between germline ends came to 21 bases. Germline V gene data show CDR1 as SGHRS and CDR2 as YFSETQ. CDR3 protein: CASSLARPRIEGGNQPQHF. CDR3 in DNA: TGCGCCAGCAGCTTGGCCCGACCCAGGATAGAGGGTGGCAATCAGCCCCAGCATTTT.

This clonotype was counted many times. V is TRBV29-1 and J is TRBJ2-3; maybe TRBD1 (5 bases). Germline CDR1 is SQVTM and CDR2 is ANQGSEA. V lost 6 bases to trimming and J lost 0 bases, with 22 bases between them. This CDR3 is 17 amino acids long. CDR3 bases: TGCAGCGTCTTCTTGGAAGGGGTAACTTATAGCACAGATACGCAGTATTTT. This translates into CSVFLEGVTYSTDTQYF.